The clone carrying this T cell receptor beta chain came up many times. This sample was taken from a study of CD8 T cells in ankylosing spondylitis. V lost 0 bases, J lost 4 bases, and 8 bases stayed unmatched. The CDR3 runs to 16 residues. Germline-derived CDR1 and CDR2 are SGDLS and YYNGEE. Each CDR3 protein gets one entry after TCRdb re-called the 5' RACE reads with MiXCR. Here the sample spans tens of thousands of distinct CDR3 sequences, less than 6.5% being singletons. Sequencing input: blood, either unsorted or a sorted T cell fraction (not recorded which). The gene calls are TRBV9 and TRBJ2-7; 9 bases match TRBD2. This TCR was sampled from a female donor with ankylosing spondylitis or in good health (not recorded which). In DNA, the CDR3 is TGTGCCAGCAGCGTAGGTTCGGCTAGCGGGAAATACGAGCAGTACTTC. Translating it yields CASSVGSASGKYEQYF. Variable domain in full (rest from reference TRBV9 and TRBJ2-7): DSGVTQTPKHLITATGQRVTLRCSPRSGDLSVYWYQQSLDQGLQFLIQYYNGEERAKGNILERFSAQQFPDLHSELNLSSLELGDSALYFCASSVGSASGKYEQYFGPGTRLTVT.